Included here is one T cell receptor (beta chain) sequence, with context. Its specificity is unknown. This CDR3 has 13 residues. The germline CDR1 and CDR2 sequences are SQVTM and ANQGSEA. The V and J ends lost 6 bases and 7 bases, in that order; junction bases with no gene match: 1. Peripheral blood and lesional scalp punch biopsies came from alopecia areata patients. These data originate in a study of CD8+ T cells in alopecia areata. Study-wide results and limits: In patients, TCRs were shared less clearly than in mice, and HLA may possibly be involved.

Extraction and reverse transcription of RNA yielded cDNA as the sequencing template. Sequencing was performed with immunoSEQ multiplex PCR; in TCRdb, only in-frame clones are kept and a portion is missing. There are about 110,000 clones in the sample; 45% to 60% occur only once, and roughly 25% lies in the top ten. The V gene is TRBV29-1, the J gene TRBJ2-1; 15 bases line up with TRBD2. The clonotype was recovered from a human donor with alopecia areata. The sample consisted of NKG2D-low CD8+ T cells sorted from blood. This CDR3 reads CSVGTSGGNEQFF. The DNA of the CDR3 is TGCAGCGTCGGGACTAGCGGGGGGAATGAGCAGTTCTTC.